This passage covers 14 T cell receptor beta chains from one sample sequenced in a study of blood T cell repertoires in COVID-19 (TCRdb year 2020). Receptor amplification or capture employed the immunoSEQ multiplex PCR assay. Drawn from immuneACCESS, this table holds only the in-frame rearrangements with V and J called that TCRdb kept. Clones are partly lost; checked studies trace under half to an unresolved V gene and leave the rest unexplained. The sample table shows 200,000 to 250,000 clones, and about 87% are seen once. Around 2.6% of the sample is taken by the ten largest. The source material was PBMCs or T cells enriched from blood (not recorded which). These receptor sequences come from a woman younger than 45 who had recovered from COVID-19.

The rearrangement joins TRBV7-3 to TRBJ2-1; 7 nucleotides align to TRBD2. Germline V CDR1 and CDR2: SGHTA, FQGTGA. The CDR3 has 16 residues. Trimming removed 4 bases from V and 2 bases from J; junction bases left unmatched: 8. CDR3 region: CASSSWAGDPYNEQFF. As DNA, the CDR3 is TGTGCCAGCAGCTCTTGGGCGGGGGACCCCTACAATGAGCAGTTCTTC.

The rearrangement links TRBV29-1 to TRBJ1-1; D gene ambiguous. Trimming stripped 2 bases from V and 3 bases from J, with 13 bases between. Per the germline V gene, CDR1 is SQVTM and CDR2 is ANQGSEA. The CDR3 loop spans 14 amino acids. The CDR3 DNA follows: TGCAGCGTTGAACGCTACCCGGAGGACACTGAAGCTTTCTTT. Translating it yields CSVERYPEDTEAFF.

This chain links TRBV28 with TRBJ2-3, with a possible D match to TRBD1 (5 bases). The V gene lost 4 bases and the J gene lost 3 bases, with 17 bases spanning the gap. Germline values: CDR1 MDHEN, CDR2 SYDVKM. The length of the CDR3 is 16 residues. The CDR3 region has the DNA TGTGCCAGCAGTTCTCAGGGTCGCCACCGTACAGATACGCAGTATTTT. This sequence encodes CASSSQGRHRTDTQYF.

The J gene is TRBJ2-2, the V gene TRBV2; 14 bases line up with TRBD2. CDR1 and CDR2 from the germline V gene are SNHLY and FYNNEI. CDR3 length: 20 residues. The junction had 11 bases not matched to a gene; V was cut back by 5 bases and J by 0 bases. The CDR3 sequence is CASSTPGLAGARANTGELFF. CDR3 nucleotides: TGTGCCAGCAGTACACCGGGACTAGCGGGGGCCAGAGCGAACACCGGGGAGCTGTTTTTT.

The V gene is TRBV7-6, the J gene TRBJ2-1; the match to TRBD2 covers 11 bases. V was pared by 1 base and J by 9 bases, with 8 bases of the junction left unmatched. Germline values: CDR1 SGHVS, CDR2 FNYEAQ. This CDR3 is built from 16 residues. The CDR3 reads CASSLVVAGGVPEQFF. CDR3 bases: TGTGCCAGCAGCTTAGTGGTAGCGGGGGGGGTACCTGAGCAGTTCTTC.

This chain joins TRBV11-2 and TRBJ1-2, with D uncertain. V was trimmed by 3 bases and J by 3 bases, leaving 8 bases between them. The CDR3 has 13 residues. The germline V gene encodes CDR1 SGHAT and CDR2 FQNNGV. The CDR3 sequence is CASSFNSDYGYTF. The CDR3 bases are TGTGCCAGCAGCTTCAATTCGGACTATGGCTACACCTTC.

V gene TRBV20-1 combines with J gene TRBJ1-1, with D possibly being TRBD1 (6 bases). V lost 3 bases and J lost 7, with 18 bases in between. CDR1 and CDR2 (germline): DFQATT, SNEGSKA (reference sequence). The CDR3 runs to 14 residues. Written as DNA, the CDR3 is TGCAGTGCTAGTAAACGGACAGCGAACCTTGAAGCTTTCTTT. It codes for CSASKRTANLEAFF.

This clone was observed a few times. J is TRBJ1-6 and V is TRBV18; D may be TRBD1 (6 bases). This CDR3 is 15 amino acids long. Germline CDR1 is KGHSH and CDR2 is LQKENI. Between the trimmed V and J ends, which lost 5 bases and 8 bases, there was a span of 16 bases. The CDR3 sequence: CASSEGTPRDSPLHF. Written as DNA, the CDR3 is TGTGCCAGCTCAGAGGGGACACCGCGTGATTCACCCCTCCACTTT.

The rearrangement uses TRBV25-1 and TRBJ1-4; D is perhaps TRBD1 (5 bases). Germline V gene sequence: CDR1 MGHDK, CDR2 SYGVNS. Trimming pared 6 bases from V and 8 bases from J, leaving 19 bases between. The CDR3 runs to 15 residues. Here the CDR3 DNA reads TGTGCCAGCAGGGATACAGTGGGGCTCAGAGAAAAACTGTTTTTT. The encoded protein is CASRDTVGLREKLFF.

The chain couples TRBV7-9 to TRBJ1-4; weak D call: TRBD1 (6 bases). CDR1 and CDR2 from the germline V gene are SEHNR and FQNEAQ (reference sequence). The ends were cut back, 0 bases at V and 6 bases at J, with 11 bases in the middle. The CDR3 sequence is 15 residues long. DNA of the CDR3: TGTGCCAGCAGCTTAGCCAGGGGCGGAGATGAAAAACTGTTTTTT. This encodes CASSLARGGDEKLFF.

The rearrangement joins TRBV7-9 to TRBJ2-7; 9 bases are a match to TRBD1. Germline CDR1 reads SEHNR; CDR2 reads FQNEAQ (reference sequence). V was clipped by 3 bases and J by 4 bases; unmatched bases: 7. The CDR3 spans 15 residues. This chain's CDR3 is CASSLGTGTTYEQYF. As DNA, the CDR3 is TGTGCCAGCAGCTTGGGGACAGGGACTACATACGAGCAGTACTTC.

The V and J genes are TRBV4-1 and TRBJ1-4; 7 bases are shared with TRBD1. With V trimmed by 2 bases and J by 12 bases, 12 bases remained unmatched. The CDR3 is 15 residues long. CDR1 and CDR2 (germline): MGHRA, YSYEKL. CDR3 DNA: TGCGCCAGCAGCCAACCCCACAGGGGCGTCAACGAACTGTTTTTT. Protein product: CASSQPHRGVNELFF.

The chain has TRBV9 and TRBJ2-3; 10 bases are shared with TRBD2. The CDR3 consists of 18 residues. The germline gives CDR1 SGDLS, CDR2 YYNGEE. V dropped 0 bases and J dropped 0; count of bases not matched to a gene: 7. CDR3 sequence (DNA): TGTGCCAGCAGCGTAGAGAGTAGCGGGGGGTCTAGCACAGATACGCAGTATTTT. This gives the protein CASSVESSGGSSTDTQYF.

The chain uses TRBV19 and TRBJ2-5; the match to TRBD2 covers 8 bases. The CDR3 runs to 15 residues. V shed 5 bases, J shed 2 bases, and the junction held 7 bases outside the gene matches. Germline lookup yields CDR1 LNHDA and CDR2 SQIVND (reference sequence). CDR3 bases: TGTGCCAGTAGTCGGGACCTAGCGGGTCAAGAGACCCAGTACTTC. Translating it yields CASSRDLAGQETQYF.